The 27 T cell receptor beta chains reported below all come from one sample, sequenced in a study of identical twins. TCRdb processed the 5' RACE reads anew with MiXCR; each CDR3 protein has one entry. The table includes about 890,000 distinct CDR3 sequences, around an eighth detected once. The same data also went into a second study, on yellow fever vaccine responses in identical twins.

Material for sequencing was PBMCs. The receptor source for this set is a woman under 30 in good health.

This clonotype was seen only a few times. The chain recombines TRBV5-1 with TRBJ2-7; 9 bases agree with TRBD1. CDR1 SGHRS and CDR2 YFSETQ come from the germline V gene. Unmatched junction bases numbered 9, after V lost 3 bases and J lost 2 bases. The CDR3 is 16 amino acids. The CDR3 spells CASSSVLQGATYEQYF. In DNA, the CDR3 is TGCGCCAGCAGCTCCGTTTTACAGGGGGCTACCTACGAGCAGTACTTC.

In its sample, this clonotype was seen a few times. The chain couples TRBV5-6 to TRBJ1-1; the match to TRBD1 covers 7 bases. CDR1 is SGHDT, CDR2 YYEEEE, per germline. V lost 4 bases to trimming and J lost 7 bases; unmatched junction nucleotides: 10. The CDR3 runs to 14 residues. CDR3: CASSRKTGVHEAFF. CDR3 DNA: TGTGCCAGCAGCCGAAAAACAGGGGTACATGAAGCTTTCTTT.

The rearrangement uses TRBV12-3 or TRBV12-4 and TRBJ2-5; D not resolved. The CDR3 is made up of 15 amino acids. V shed 1 base and J shed 0 bases, with 9 bases lying between them. The CDR3 region has the DNA TGTGCCAGCAGTTTAGGCCGTGTCGACCAAGAGACCCAGTACTTC. Amino acid sequence: CASSLGRVDQETQYF.

This clonotype was observed a few times. V is TRBV6-5 and J is TRBJ2-7, with a weak D call TRBD2 (5 bases). Germline V gene sequence: CDR1 MNHEY, CDR2 SVGAGI. CDR3 length: 13 amino acids. Trimming removed 0 bases from V and 7 bases from J, with 10 bases in between. The CDR3 reads CASSYSRAGEQYV. The CDR3 DNA sequence: TGTGCCAGCAGTTACTCGAGGGCCGGAGAGCAGTACGTC.

This chain joins TRBV6-2 or TRBV6-3 and TRBJ2-7; D gene uncertain. Germline CDR1 reads MNHEY; CDR2 reads SVGEGT. This CDR3 is 13 amino acids long. Trimming took off 3 bases at V and 4 bases at J, with 10 bases between the two ends. This CDR3 reads CASSYAGPYEQYF. CDR3 coding DNA: TGTGCCAGCAGTTATGCAGGCCCTTACGAGCAGTACTTC.

J is TRBJ1-3 and V is TRBV6-1, with D unresolved. V shed 2 bases and J shed 5 bases, with 16 bases lying between them. CDR1 and CDR2 from the germline V gene are MNHNS and SASEGT. CDR3 length equals 16 residues. In DNA, the CDR3 is TGTGCCAGCAGTGAATCGTACAGCCCCGGAAGAAACACCATATATTTT. It is translated as CASSESYSPGRNTIYF.

The chain has TRBV18 and TRBJ1-1, with D hard to call. V was cut by 0 bases and J by 5 bases, with 13 bases left in between. CDR1 is KGHSH, CDR2 LQKENI, per germline. This CDR3 has 15 residues. CDR3 amino acids: CASSPPAGQRTEAFF. The CDR3, as DNA: TGTGCCAGCTCACCACCGGCAGGTCAGAGGACTGAAGCTTTCTTT. The complete variable domain, with remaining parts taken from reference TRBV18 and TRBJ1-1, reads NAGVMQNPRHLVRRRGQEARLRCSPMKGHSHVYWYRQLPEEGLKFMVYLQKENIIDESGMPKERFSAEFPKEGPSILRIQQVVRGDSAAYFCASSPPAGQRTEAFFGQGTRLTVV.

Only a few counts were recorded for this clonotype. The chain is built from TRBV6-1 and TRBJ1-4, with unresolved D. The CDR3 length is 14 residues. Trimming took 5 bases from V and 3 from J, leaving 10 bases between them. From germline, CDR1 is MNHNS and CDR2 SASEGT. The CDR3 DNA is TGTGCCAGCAGTCGAAGACTGGCTAATGAAAAACTGTTTTTT. This translates into CASSRRLANEKLFF.

There are many counts of this clonotype. The V call is TRBV9, the J call TRBJ2-1; 13 positions match TRBD2. J was trimmed by 0 bases and V by 3 bases; bases with no gene match: 6. The CDR3 is made up of 18 amino acids. Germline V gene sequence: CDR1 SGDLS, CDR2 YYNGEE. This CDR3 is CASSAGTSGIFSYNEQFF. Written as DNA, the CDR3 is TGTGCCAGCAGCGCCGGGACTAGCGGGATTTTCTCCTACAATGAGCAGTTCTTC.

The chain is built from TRBV10-3 and TRBJ2-4, with TRBD2 as a possible D gene (6 bases). The germline V gene has CDR1 ENHRY and CDR2 SYGVKD. The CDR3 runs to 16 residues. Trimming cost V 0 bases and J 1 base, with 10 bases left between them. CDR3 region: CAISESRGIAKNIQYF. CDR3 nucleotide sequence: TGTGCCATCAGTGAGTCGCGGGGAATCGCCAAAAACATTCAGTACTTC.

This clonotype has a count of ten or more. This rearrangement joins TRBV11-2 to TRBJ1-5; no clear D gene. V was shortened by 5 bases and J by 4 bases, with 3 bases between the two germline ends. The CDR3 covers 11 residues. CDR1 is SGHAT, CDR2 FQNNGV, per germline. The CDR3 DNA is TGTGCCAGCAGCCGGAATCAGCCCCAGCATTTT. It encodes CASSRNQPQHF. The variable domain in full, completed from reference TRBV11-2 and TRBJ1-5, reads EAGVAQSPRYKIIEKRQSVAFWCNPISGHATLYWYQQILGQGPKLLIQFQNNGVVDDSQLPKDRFSAERLKGVDSTLKIQPAKLEDSAVYLCASSRNQPQHFGDGTRLSIL.

This chain uses TRBV20-1 with TRBJ1-1; 11 bases agree with TRBD1. Trimming removed 6 bases from V and 7 bases from J; junction bases left unmatched: 7. This CDR3 contains 13 residues. Looked up from germline, CDR1 is DFQATT and CDR2 is SNEGSKA (reference sequence). CDR3 coding DNA: TGCAGTGCAAACTCCGGGACAGGGGGTGAAGCTTTCTTT. Protein product: CSANSGTGGEAFF.

A few counts support this clonotype. J is TRBJ2-5 and V is TRBV5-1; 9 bases align to TRBD1. Trimming cost V 0 bases and J 13 bases; bases outside gene matches: 4. CDR1 SGHRS and CDR2 YFSETQ come from the germline V gene. This CDR3 comprises 12 residues. CDR3: CASSLGDRDRYF. The CDR3 region has the DNA TGCGCCAGCAGCTTGGGGGACAGGGATCGGTACTTC.

This clonotype has a handful of counts. V gene TRBV7-8 combines with J gene TRBJ1-1, with 10 bases fitting TRBD1. The CDR3 is 16 amino acids. Germline V gives CDR1 SGHVS, CDR2 FQNEAQ. Trimming at V came to 4 bases and at J to 4 bases, leaving 9 bases not matched to a gene. In DNA form, the CDR3 reads TGTGCCAGCAGCTCAGACTGGACAGGGGGAGGCACTGAAGCTTTCTTT. Amino acid sequence: CASSSDWTGGGTEAFF.

This clonotype was seen only a few times. V is TRBV7-6 and J is TRBJ2-5, with 8 bases identical to TRBD1. This CDR3 has 17 residues. Germline-derived CDR1 and CDR2 are SGHVS and FNYEAQ. V gave up 2 bases and J gave up 5 bases; unmatched junction bases: 13. CDR3 DNA sequence: TGTGCCAGCAGCTTATGGGGTGGACAGGGCCTCGGGGAGACCCAGTACTTC. It specifies CASSLWGGQGLGETQYF.

This clonotype was observed a handful of times. The V and J genes are TRBV6-6 and TRBJ2-5; D unresolved. CDR3 size: 13 residues. Trimming removed 2 bases at V and 0 bases at J, with 4 bases between. The germline V gene encodes CDR1 MNHNY and CDR2 SVGAGI (reference sequence). This chain's CDR3 is CASSYTHQETQYF. The CDR3 region has the DNA TGTGCCAGCAGTTACACGCACCAAGAGACCCAGTACTTC.

This clonotype appeared a few times. The chain combines TRBV6-2 or TRBV6-3 with TRBJ2-1; D is uncertain. V was trimmed by 6 bases and J by 0 bases, leaving 12 bases between them. Germline CDR1 and CDR2: MNHEY and SVGEGT. The CDR3 runs 15 residues. CDR3 amino acids: CASSSPPPSYNEQFF. The CDR3 nucleotides read TGTGCCAGCAGCTCCCCGCCACCCTCCTACAATGAGCAGTTCTTC.

This clonotype was seen more than once but under ten times. This chain uses TRBV5-1 with TRBJ2-7; possible D gene TRBD1, 5 bases. This CDR3 contains 14 residues. V lost 3 bases to trimming and J lost 0 bases, with 10 bases between them. Germline V lookup: CDR1 SGHRS, CDR2 YFSETQ. The CDR3 loop reads CASSSRQYSYEQYF. CDR3 DNA sequence: TGCGCCAGCAGCTCCCGACAGTACTCCTACGAGCAGTACTTC. The full variable domain, with the rest looked up from reference TRBV5-1 and TRBJ2-7, is KAGVTQTPRYLIKTRGQQVTLSCSPISGHRSVSWYQQTPGQGLQFLFEYFSETQRNKGNFPGRFSGRQFSNSRSEMNVSTLELGDSALYLCASSSRQYSYEQYFGPGTRLTVT.

This clonotype was detected ten times or more. This chain uses TRBV28 with TRBJ2-3; D remains ambiguous. The CDR3 runs to 15 residues. V gave up 2 bases and J gave up 3 bases, with 12 bases separating them. Germline-derived CDR1 and CDR2 are MDHEN and SYDVKM. The CDR3 DNA reads as TGTGCCAGCAGTTTAAGGCCTAGTTGGACAGATACGCAGTATTTT. This gives the protein CASSLRPSWTDTQYF.

In its sample, this clonotype was seen a few times. The chain recombines TRBV29-1 with TRBJ1-4; D gene unclear. Germline V gene sequence: CDR1 SQVTM, CDR2 ANQGSEA. The CDR3 is 12 residues long. With 2 bases removed from V and 11 bases from J, the gap between germline ends came to 12 bases. The CDR3 here is CSVESAGGKLFF. The CDR3 DNA reads TGCAGCGTTGAATCGGCGGGTGGGAAACTGTTTTTT.

In its sample, this clonotype was seen a few times. V gene TRBV7-8 combines with J gene TRBJ2-1, with D unresolved. This CDR3 is 16 amino acids long. Trimming took 4 bases from V and 5 from J, leaving 18 bases between them. Germline CDR1 is SGHVS and CDR2 is FQNEAQ. CDR3 sequence: CASSSELYVWDNEQFF. CDR3 nucleotide sequence: TGTGCCAGCAGCTCCGAGCTTTATGTCTGGGACAATGAGCAGTTCTTC.

The chain is built from TRBV10-3 and TRBJ1-1, with 7 bases that match TRBD1. After removal of 1 base from V and 1 base from J, the junction contained 9 bases not matched to a gene. The CDR3 is 17 amino acids. Germline values: CDR1 ENHRY, CDR2 SYGVKD. CDR3 sequence: CAISEFQGGGRNTEAFF. DNA of the CDR3: TGTGCCATCAGTGAGTTTCAGGGGGGAGGCAGGAACACTGAAGCTTTCTTT.

This clonotype was seen ten or more times. The gene calls are TRBV24-1 and TRBJ2-1, with TRBD1 as a possible D gene (5 bases). From germline, CDR1 is KGHDR and CDR2 SFDVKD. V lost 4 bases to trimming and J lost 9 bases, with 24 bases between them. CDR3 length: 17 residues. The CDR3 region has the DNA TGTGCCACCAGTGAGGCAGGGCTTGGCCTGAGAATCAGTGAGCAGTTCTTC. Translating it yields CATSEAGLGLRISEQFF.

The chain employs TRBV2 and TRBJ2-7; the match to TRBD2 covers 7 bases. The junction had 6 bases not matched to a gene; V was cut back by 3 bases and J by 4 bases. The CDR3 has 14 residues. Germline V gene sequence: CDR1 SNHLY, CDR2 FYNNEI. The CDR3 DNA is TGTGCCAGCAGTGATTGGCAGGGAGGGTACGAGCAGTACTTC. Protein product: CASSDWQGGYEQYF.

This clonotype was counted ten times or more. The rearrangement uses TRBV7-2 and TRBJ2-2, with D tentatively TRBD1 (6 bases). This CDR3 region has 17 residues. Germline V gives CDR1 SGHTA, CDR2 FQGNSA. The V and J ends lost 1 base and 2 bases respectively, with 14 bases between them. The CDR3 loop is CASSLVGTNLNTGELFF. The DNA of the CDR3 is TGTGCCAGCAGCTTAGTGGGGACAAACCTCAACACCGGGGAGCTGTTTTTT. Together with reference TRBV7-2 and TRBJ2-2, the CDR3 gives the full variable domain: GAGVSQSPSNKVTEKGKDVELRCDPISGHTALYWYRQSLGQGLEFLIYFQGNSAPDKSGLPSDRFSAERTGGSVSTLTIQRTQQEDSAVYLCASSLVGTNLNTGELFFGEGSRLTVL.

This clonotype was seen ten or more times. The genes are TRBV7-9 and TRBJ1-4, with a possible D match to TRBD1 (6 bases). Germline V lookup: CDR1 SEHNR, CDR2 FQNEAQ (reference sequence). CDR3 length equals 14 residues. Trimming removed 4 bases at V and 5 bases at J, with 11 bases between. The CDR3 DNA reads TGTGCCAGCAGCTCCGACAGGACCAATGAAAAACTGTTTTTT. Translation: CASSSDRTNEKLFF.

This clonotype was counted a few times. The chain uses TRBV19 and TRBJ2-3; 7 bases are shared with TRBD2. CDR1 is LNHDA and CDR2 is SQIVND in the germline V gene (reference sequence). Trimming took 3 bases from V and 0 from J; bases not matched to a gene: 6. The CDR3 loop spans 16 amino acids. For the CDR3, the DNA is TGTGCCAGTAGTATGCCCAGCGGGGCTAGCACAGATACGCAGTATTTT. It codes for CASSMPSGASTDTQYF.